This T cell receptor (beta chain) was sequenced in a study of T cells in Graves' hyperthyroidism and ophthalmopathy. Study outcomes and limitations: Model-based prediction identified ophthalmopathy a median about 6 months prior to its onset. Ophthalmopathy stood apart from stable hyperthyroidism in a 13 V-J model. Most thyroid clonotypes that were expanded above 0.001 also turned up in blood.

This CDR3 has 13 residues. V lost 6 bases to trimming and J lost 5 bases, with 13 bases between them. Germline loops: CDR1 SGHTA, CDR2 FQGTGA. Worth noting for this clonotype: The antigen remains unidentified.

Patients with uncontrolled infections, other autoimmune diseases, pregnancy or lactation were excluded. TCR beta CDR3 regions were amplified from RNA transcripts. The TCR CDR3 was amplified in a first-round RT-PCR using the HTBI primer set. TCRdb independently ran MiXCR on the multiplex PCR reads; one entry per CDR3 protein. The table records about 700,000 distinct CDR3 sequences, 45% of them present only once. This chain connects TRBV7-3 to TRBJ2-5; D perhaps matches TRBD2 (5 bases). Sample: peripheral blood or thyroid tissue (not recorded which). The receptor's source is an adult man with Graves' disease, either hyperthyroidism or ophthalmopathy (not recorded which). The CDR3 region has the DNA TGTGCCAGCAGTCGGACTTTGGCGGAGACCCAGTACTTC. Its protein is CASSRTLAETQYF.